These 32 T cell receptor beta chains were sequenced from one sample in a study of blood T cells in healthy people across ages. A second PCR of 7 to 11 cycles used a sample-barcoded 5' primer and a J-beta primer mix. TCRdb passed the 5' RACE reads through MiXCR, listing each CDR3 protein once. In the table there are 1.5 million to 2 million distinct CDR3 sequences, 28% of which are singletons. Sequencing was carried out using blood. All receptors derive from a woman aged 25 to 39 in good health.

Concerning this clonotype itself: A clone one base away is much larger, so this may be a read error. The gene calls are TRBV5-1 and TRBJ2-1; 7 nucleotides match TRBD2. CDR3 size: 17 residues. J gave up 0 bases and V 6 bases, and 12 bases lay outside the gene matches. Germline lookup yields CDR1 SGHRS and CDR2 YFSETQ. This CDR3 is CASTRLAGLSSYNEQFF. The CDR3 DNA reads TGCGCCAGCACCCGACTAGCTGGGTTGAGCTCCTACAATGAGCAGTTCTTC.

This clonotype occurred many times. This chain joins TRBV27 and TRBJ2-7; D remains ambiguous. The V end was cut by 4 bases, the J end by 7 bases, with 8 bases between. This CDR3 is built from 11 residues. Germline assignment: CDR1 MNHEY and CDR2 SMNVEV (reference sequence). For the CDR3, the DNA is TGTGCCAGCAGTTCTAGGGAAGAGCAGTACTTC. Translated, it gives CASSSREEQYF.

The chain employs TRBV6-6 and TRBJ2-5; 8 bases are a match to TRBD2. The length of the CDR3 is 17 residues. Germline V gene sequence: CDR1 MNHNY, CDR2 SVGAGI (reference sequence). The V segment lost 0 bases and the J segment 4 bases; nucleotides outside the gene matches: 10. The CDR3 sequence is CASSYSNGGAFVETQYF. CDR3 DNA: TGTGCCAGCAGTTACTCGAACGGGGGGGCCTTTGTAGAGACCCAGTACTTC.

Regarding this clonotype: One end of the junction fails to match germline, which may point to a read error. CDR3: CASREKRNTGAFF. CDR3 coding DNA: TGTGCCAGCAGAGAAAAGAGGAACACTGGAGCTTTCTTT. V gene TRBV6-1 combines with J gene TRBJ1-1, with D unresolved. There are 13 residues in the CDR3. Germline V lookup: CDR1 MNHNS, CDR2 SASEGT.

This chain links TRBV5-5 with TRBJ1-3; D unclear. The germline V gene encodes CDR1 SGHKS and CDR2 YYEKEE (reference sequence). Trimming removed 6 bases from V and 0 bases from J, with 10 bases in between. The CDR3 spans 14 residues. The CDR3 region is CASTMGSSGNTIYF. The DNA for the CDR3 is TGTGCCAGCACCATGGGAAGCTCTGGAAACACCATATATTTT. Full variable domain (remainder filled in from reference TRBV5-5 and TRBJ1-3): DAGVTQSPTHLIKTRGQQVTLRCSPISGHKSVSWYQQVLGQGPQFIFQYYEKEERGRGNFPDRFSARQFPNYSSELNVNALLLGDSALYLCASTMGSSGNTIYFGEGSWLTVV.

This chain uses TRBV12-3 or TRBV12-4 with TRBJ2-3; D unresolved. Trimming cost V 4 bases and J 6 bases, with 8 bases left between them. This CDR3 is built from 12 residues. DNA for the CDR3: TGTGCCAGCAGTTCCTATTATGATACGCAGTATTTT. It encodes CASSSYYDTQYF.

Points on this clonotype: This may stem from a read error, because a much larger clone lies one nucleotide away. The CDR3 DNA reads TGTGCCAGCGGGAAAAACTATGGCTACACCTTC. Amino acids: CASGKNYGYTF. V gene TRBV6-2 or TRBV6-3 combines with J gene TRBJ1-2; D is unresolved. Per germline, CDR1 MNHEY and CDR2 SVGEGT. CDR3 length: 11 amino acids. The V gene lost 8 bases and the J gene lost 2 bases, with 6 bases spanning the gap.

This clonotype was seen more than once but under ten times. The genes are TRBV10-3 and TRBJ1-5; D unresolved. This CDR3 is 15 amino acids long. V was pared by 0 bases and J by 7 bases, with 13 bases between. Germline lookup yields CDR1 ENHRY and CDR2 SYGVKD. The DNA of the CDR3 is TGTGCCATCAGTGAGTCGGAGGGTTCCGGGCAGCCCCAGCATTTT. This codes for CAISESEGSGQPQHF.

This clonotype came up many times. The chain links TRBV11-2 to TRBJ2-7, with D maybe TRBD1 (5 bases). Trimming took 4 bases from V and 0 from J, leaving 10 bases between them. The CDR3 is 14 residues long. Looked up from germline, CDR1 is SGHAT and CDR2 is FQNNGV. CDR3 in DNA: TGTGCCAGCAGCTACGACAGAGGCTCCTACGAGCAGTACTTC. Translating it yields CASSYDRGSYEQYF.

The table lists this clonotype with many counts. The chain has TRBV29-1 and TRBJ2-3; a weak D match, TRBD1 (5 bases). Germline lookup yields CDR1 SQVTM and CDR2 ANQGSEA. The CDR3 is made up of 11 amino acids. With 8 bases removed from V and 5 bases from J, the gap between germline ends came to 11 bases. The CDR3 DNA sequence: TGCAGCACCCAGGGTGGAGATACGCAGTATTTT. It specifies CSTQGGDTQYF.

The V call is TRBV20-1, the J call TRBJ1-5; TRBD1 aligns across 9 bases. This CDR3 has 15 residues. Germline trimming cut 2 bases from V and 4 bases from J; bases unmatched to any gene: 6. Germline CDR1 and CDR2: DFQATT and SNEGSKA (reference sequence). This chain's CDR3 is CSARRDRVWNQPQHF. In DNA, the CDR3 is TGCAGTGCTAGAAGGGACAGGGTTTGGAATCAGCCCCAGCATTTT.

This sequence joins TRBV28 and TRBJ1-5; D gene unclear. The germline gives CDR1 MDHEN, CDR2 SYDVKM. The CDR3 spans 13 residues. V dropped 8 bases and J dropped 3 bases, with 11 bases sitting between them. CDR3 sequence reads: CASGPALNQPQHF. DNA of the CDR3: TGTGCCAGCGGGCCGGCCCTCAATCAGCCCCAGCATTTT.

This clonotype was seen a handful of times. J is TRBJ2-1 and V is TRBV20-1; the D gene is possibly TRBD2 (6 bases). This CDR3 has 15 residues. The germline gives CDR1 DFQATT, CDR2 SNEGSKA (reference sequence). The V and J ends lost 0 bases and 4 bases respectively, with 13 bases between them. This CDR3 reads CSARDPAGRYNEQFF. In nucleotides, the CDR3 is TGCAGTGCTAGAGATCCGGCGGGGAGATACAATGAGCAGTTCTTC.

This clonotype was seen ten or more times. The chain is built from TRBV7-2 and TRBJ1-4, with TRBD1 identical over 8 bases. Losses at the gene ends were 4 bases for V and 5 bases for J; bases not matched to a gene: 3. The CDR3 length is 14 residues. Per germline, CDR1 SGHTA and CDR2 FQGNSA. CDR3 sequence reads: CASSSDRVNEKLFF. CDR3 nucleotide sequence: TGTGCCAGCAGCTCGGACAGGGTCAATGAAAAACTGTTTTTT.

The chain joins TRBV6-4 to TRBJ2-1; D not resolved. Germline V gene sequence: CDR1 MRHNA, CDR2 SNTAGT. This CDR3 contains 13 residues. Trimming cost V 2 bases and J 9 bases, with 11 bases left between them. CDR3 sequence: CASSDPYNGEQFF. CDR3 DNA: TGTGCCAGCAGTGACCCGTATAACGGTGAGCAGTTCTTC.

The table lists this clonotype with many counts. The chain carries TRBV6-5 and TRBJ2-5; D is unresolved. V dropped 2 bases and J dropped 2 bases, with 9 bases sitting between them. This CDR3 spans 14 amino acids. Per germline, CDR1 MNHEY and CDR2 SVGAGI. The CDR3 sequence is CASSYGDGQETQYF. Written as DNA, the CDR3 is TGTGCCAGCAGTTACGGTGATGGGCAAGAGACCCAGTACTTC.

This clonotype was seen a few times. V is TRBV6-1 and J is TRBJ1-5; D is possibly TRBD1 (6 bases). Trimming removed 4 bases at V and 8 bases at J, with 12 bases between. Per germline, CDR1 MNHNS and CDR2 SASEGT. The length of the CDR3 is 13 residues. CDR3 residues: CASSVGGLEPQHF. CDR3 nucleotide sequence: TGTGCCAGCAGTGTGGGGGGCTTGGAGCCCCAGCATTTT.

This clonotype was picked up a small number of times. The V call is TRBV9, the J call TRBJ2-3; no definite D call. This CDR3 has 16 amino acids. Trimming left V 0 bases short and J 0 bases short, with 11 bases between. Per germline, CDR1 SGDLS and CDR2 YYNGEE. CDR3 amino acids: CASSVGPASSTDTQYF. CDR3 nucleotide sequence: TGTGCCAGCAGCGTAGGCCCAGCGTCGAGCACAGATACGCAGTATTTT. Looking up the rest from reference TRBV9 and TRBJ2-3 gives the full variable domain: DSGVTQTPKHLITATGQRVTLRCSPRSGDLSVYWYQQSLDQGLQFLIQYYNGEERAKGNILERFSAQQFPDLHSELNLSSLELGDSALYFCASSVGPASSTDTQYFGPGTRLTVL.

This clonotype was detected ten times or more. The V and J genes are TRBV6-5 and TRBJ2-1, with D possibly being TRBD2 (7 bases). V was clipped by 4 bases and J by 10 bases, with 8 bases between them. CDR1 MNHEY and CDR2 SVGAGI come from the germline V gene. The CDR3 totals 11 residues. For the CDR3, the DNA is TGTGCCAGCAGTTGGGGGGGCGAGCAGTTCTTC. Its translation is CASSWGGEQFF.

This clonotype was counted a few times. The chain has TRBV18 and TRBJ1-2; D perhaps matches TRBD1 (5 bases). CDR1 is KGHSH, CDR2 LQKENI, per germline. The CDR3 is made up of 15 amino acids. Trimming took 2 bases from V and 8 from J, leaving 18 bases between them. The CDR3, as DNA: TGTGCCAGCTCACCAAGATCCCGGAGGGGCGACGGCTACACCTTC. It specifies CASSPRSRRGDGYTF.

The chain employs TRBV5-5 and TRBJ2-3; 10 nucleotides line up with TRBD1. Trimming at V came to 6 bases and at J to 3 bases, leaving 7 bases not matched to a gene. CDR1 SGHKS and CDR2 YYEKEE come from the germline V gene (reference sequence). The CDR3 covers 15 residues. The DNA of the CDR3 is TGTGCCAGCATGTCGACAGGGGGCCGGACAGATACGCAGTATTTT. It is translated as CASMSTGGRTDTQYF.

This clonotype appeared a few times. The CDR3 here is CASSLGQPPDGYTF. CDR3 in DNA: TGCGCCAGCAGCTTGGGACAGCCCCCAGATGGCTACACCTTC. The chain carries TRBV5-1 and TRBJ1-2; weak D call: TRBD1 (5 bases). Trimming left V 0 bases short and J 6 bases short, with 12 bases between. Germline CDR1 is SGHRS and CDR2 is YFSETQ. CDR3 size: 14 residues.

The chain recombines TRBV5-1 with TRBJ2-3; D gene uncertain. Deletions cut 1 base from V and 10 bases from J, with 13 bases between. The CDR3 has 13 amino acids. Per the germline V gene, CDR1 is SGHRS and CDR2 is YFSETQ. The CDR3 is CASSLLYERPQYF. CDR3 DNA sequence: TGCGCCAGCAGCTTGTTGTACGAGCGTCCGCAGTATTTT.

This clonotype appeared a few times. The chain is built from TRBV4-1 and TRBJ1-3; D call uncertain. V dropped 4 bases and J dropped 4 bases, with 11 bases sitting between them. There are 14 residues in the CDR3. CDR1 is MGHRA and CDR2 is YSYEKL in the germline V gene. This CDR3 reads CASSPTRSGNTIYF. In DNA, the CDR3 is TGCGCCAGCAGCCCGACGAGGTCAGGAAACACCATATATTTT.

There are many counts of this clonotype. V and J are TRBV7-2 and TRBJ2-1; weak D call: TRBD2 (6 bases). The length of the CDR3 is 14 residues. The V end was cut by 2 bases, the J end by 6 bases, with 11 bases between. Germline assignment: CDR1 SGHTA and CDR2 FQGNSA. The CDR3 here is CASSLSGSLNEQFF. The CDR3 DNA reads TGTGCCAGCAGCTTATCCGGGAGCCTCAATGAGCAGTTCTTC.

This clonotype has ten or more counts. This chain connects TRBV28 to TRBJ2-7; no reliable D call. Trimming took 5 bases from V and 3 from J, leaving 8 bases between them. The CDR3 runs to 12 residues. In germline, CDR1 is MDHEN, CDR2 SYDVKM. CDR3 sequence reads: CASSQGFYEQYF. The DNA of the CDR3 is TGTGCCAGCAGTCAAGGCTTCTACGAGCAGTACTTC.

The J gene is TRBJ2-5, the V gene TRBV27; 8 bases fit TRBD2. J gave up 1 base and V 5 bases, and 6 bases lay outside the gene matches. CDR1 is MNHEY and CDR2 is SMNVEV in the germline V gene (reference sequence). This CDR3 has 15 residues. DNA of the CDR3: TGTGCCAGCAGTCCATCCGCGGGGGGCCAAGAGACCCAGTACTTC. Encoded protein: CASSPSAGGQETQYF.

This clonotype was counted at least ten times. This chain uses TRBV29-1 with TRBJ1-1; the match to TRBD1 covers 8 bases. Germline CDR1 reads SQVTM; CDR2 reads ANQGSEA. Trimming at V came to 7 bases and at J to 5 bases, leaving 6 bases not matched to a gene. The CDR3 has 12 amino acids. The CDR3: CSGGTGGTEAFF. The CDR3 DNA is TGCAGCGGCGGGACAGGAGGGACTGAAGCTTTCTTT.

Points on this clonotype: The junction does not match germline at one end; this may be a read error. This chain links TRBV7-2 with TRBJ2-1; TRBD2 agrees at 7 bases. The germline CDR1 and CDR2 sequences are SGHTA and FQGNSA. This CDR3 has 15 residues. The DNA of the CDR3 is TGTACCAGCAGCATAGCGGGCAGCTCCTACAATGAGCAGTTCTTC. This gives the protein CTSSIAGSSYNEQFF.

This clonotype was detected only a few times. The genes are TRBV7-2 and TRBJ1-2, with D perhaps TRBD1 (5 bases). The CDR3 covers 17 residues. Germline V gene sequence: CDR1 SGHTA, CDR2 FQGNSA. V lost 4 bases and J 8 bases, leaving 26 bases between the germline ends. Here the CDR3 reads CASSSGLYDLPDRGYTF. The DNA for the CDR3 is TGTGCCAGCAGCTCGGGACTCTATGACCTACCGGATAGGGGCTACACCTTC.

This clonotype has a count of ten or more. The genes are TRBV7-2 and TRBJ2-7, with D tentatively TRBD1 or TRBD2 (5 bases each). Per germline, CDR1 SGHTA and CDR2 FQGNSA. Trimming removed 5 bases from V and 5 bases from J, with 16 bases in between. The CDR3 length is 14 residues. CDR3 nucleotides: TGTGCCAGCAGCCGCGGACAAGGGACCCACGAGCAGTACTTC. Translation gives CASSRGQGTHEQYF. Variable domain in full (rest from reference TRBV7-2 and TRBJ2-7): GAGVSQSPSNKVTEKGKDVELRCDPISGHTALYWYRQSLGQGLEFLIYFQGNSAPDKSGLPSDRFSAERTGGSVSTLTIQRTQQEDSAVYLCASSRGQGTHEQYFGPGTRLTVT.

This clonotype was detected ten times or more. This chain uses TRBV29-1 with TRBJ1-4; TRBD1 is a possible D gene (5 bases). V was clipped by 7 bases and J by 5 bases, with 14 bases between them. The CDR3 extends over 13 amino acids. In germline, CDR1 is SQVTM, CDR2 ANQGSEA. Here the CDR3 reads CSAGGRVNEKLFF. The CDR3 DNA is TGCAGCGCCGGGGGACGGGTCAATGAAAAACTGTTTTTT.